The 24 T cell receptor beta chains reported below all come from one sample, sequenced in a study of blood T cell repertoires in COVID-19. Only in-frame clones appear in the TCRdb table, and some are missing; sequencing was by immunoSEQ multiplex PCR. This repertoire shows roughly 290,000 clones, over 75% found once; its top ten account for 7.8%. What was sequenced was peripheral blood. Every receptor here comes from a woman in her fifties or sixties who had recovered from COVID-19.

The CDR3, as DNA: TGCGCCAGCAGCTTGGTTTTCGGGACAGGGTTGAATGAGCAGTTCTTC. It is translated as CASSLVFGTGLNEQFF. The chain joins TRBV5-1 to TRBJ2-1; 9 bases are shared with TRBD1. V shed 0 bases and J 7 bases; nucleotides not matched to a gene: 8. Per the germline V gene, CDR1 is SGHRS and CDR2 is YFSETQ. The length of the CDR3 is 16 residues.

The CDR3 coding sequence is TGCAGTGCTAGTTTTCGGGAGCCGCCCTACGAGCAGTACTTC. It translates to CSASFREPPYEQYF. The chain carries TRBV20-1 and TRBJ2-7; a possible D gene is TRBD2 (6 bases). The CDR3 runs 14 residues. V was cut by 3 bases and J by 2 bases, with 14 bases left in between. Germline CDR1 is DFQATT and CDR2 is SNEGSKA (reference sequence).

The chain links TRBV7-4 to TRBJ1-4, with 7 nucleotides matching TRBD1. CDR1 and CDR2 (germline): SGHVT, SQSDAQ. This CDR3 contains 15 residues. The junction had 16 bases not matched to a gene; V was cut back by 8 bases and J by 10 bases. The CDR3, as DNA: TGTGCCAGCCAAGGACAGGTTAAAGTTAGAGGAAAACTGTTTTTT. Amino acids: CASQGQVKVRGKLFF.

The chain uses TRBV28 and TRBJ2-7; 12 nucleotides line up with TRBD2. The CDR3 runs to 17 residues. V lost 4 bases and J lost 4; bases outside the gene matches: 11. Germline V gene sequence: CDR1 MDHEN, CDR2 SYDVKM. The DNA of the CDR3 is TGTGCCAGCAGTTCGGGGGGGACTAGCGGGCTCCTTTACGAGCAGTACTTC. It specifies CASSSGGTSGLLYEQYF.

This chain joins TRBV7-2 and TRBJ1-1; D gene uncertain. The CDR3 has 13 residues. The ends were cut back, 6 bases at V and 1 base at J, with 9 bases in the middle. Germline CDR1 is SGHTA and CDR2 is FQGNSA. The CDR3 region has the DNA TGTGCCAGCAGGTCCACTAGGAACACTGAAGCTTTCTTT. As protein: CASRSTRNTEAFF. Full variable domain (missing parts from reference TRBV7-2 and TRBJ1-1): GAGVSQSPSNKVTEKGKDVELRCDPISGHTALYWYRQSLGQGLEFLIYFQGNSAPDKSGLPSDRFSAERTGGSVSTLTIQRTQQEDSAVYLCASRSTRNTEAFFGQGTRLTVV.

Notes on this clone: Other DNA sequences in this sample translate to the same CDR3. V gene TRBV2 combines with J gene TRBJ1-2; TRBD1 agrees at 7 bases. The V gene end was trimmed by 3 bases and the J gene end by 8 bases; junction bases not matched to a gene: 3. This CDR3 spans 12 amino acids. The germline gives CDR1 SNHLY, CDR2 FYNNEI. The CDR3 DNA sequence: TGTGCCAGCAGTGACAGGGGGTACGGCTACACCTTC. It specifies CASSDRGYGYTF.

There are a few counts of this clone. This chain joins TRBV28 and TRBJ2-1; D is possibly TRBD2 (5 bases). This CDR3 has 12 residues. Per the germline V gene, CDR1 is MDHEN and CDR2 is SYDVKM. Trimming took off 5 bases at V and 7 bases at J, with 9 bases between the two ends. CDR3 in DNA: TGTGCCAGCAGTCTGCCGGGAAATGAGCAGTTCTTC. Its translation: CASSLPGNEQFF.

This sequence joins TRBV29-1 and TRBJ1-2; 8 nucleotides align to TRBD1. This CDR3 has 14 residues. Germline lookup yields CDR1 SQVTM and CDR2 ANQGSEA. V gave up 2 bases and J gave up 4 bases; unmatched junction bases: 6. The CDR3 region has the DNA TGCAGCGTTGAATCCCGGACAGGGCTCTATGGCTACACCTTC. This gives the protein CSVESRTGLYGYTF.

This clone was counted only a few times. The chain is built from TRBV9 and TRBJ1-2; D unresolved. Germline CDR1 and CDR2: SGDLS and YYNGEE. Trimming stripped 2 bases from V and 4 bases from J, with 9 bases between. The CDR3 length is 13 residues. In DNA, the CDR3 is TGTGCCAGCAGCGTCCCGGGTACCTATGGCTACACCTTC. This gives the protein CASSVPGTYGYTF.

The chain links TRBV5-1 to TRBJ1-1; weak D call: TRBD1 (5 bases). The length of the CDR3 is 16 residues. Deletions cut 0 bases from V and 0 bases from J, with 12 bases between. Germline CDR1 reads SGHRS; CDR2 reads YFSETQ. As DNA, the CDR3 is TGCGCCAGCAGCTTGGGGCAGGGCTACATGAACACTGAAGCTTTCTTT. Translated, it gives CASSLGQGYMNTEAFF.

The V and J genes are TRBV5-4 and TRBJ1-4; 7 bases are shared with TRBD1. Trimming took 4 bases from V and 7 from J; bases not matched to a gene: 7. The CDR3 consists of 14 residues. Germline-derived CDR1 and CDR2 are SGHNT and YYREEE (reference sequence). The CDR3 region has the DNA TGTGCCAGCAGCCAGGGGACAGCCAGTGAAAAACTGTTTTTT. As protein: CASSQGTASEKLFF.

The chain joins TRBV6-5 to TRBJ1-1; possibly TRBD1 for D (6 bases). CDR1 is MNHEY, CDR2 SVGAGI, per germline. V lost 3 bases and J 4 bases, leaving 15 bases between the germline ends. The CDR3 sequence is 15 residues long. The CDR3 DNA follows: TGTGCCAGCAGTTATGATGGGGGGGCTGGCACTGAAGCTTTCTTT. It codes for CASSYDGGAGTEAFF.

The chain links TRBV28 to TRBJ1-3; 10 bases are shared with TRBD1. Germline values: CDR1 MDHEN, CDR2 SYDVKM. The CDR3 is made up of 19 amino acids. The J segment lost 0 bases and the V segment lost 1 base, leaving 9 bases of the junction unmatched. The CDR3 nucleotides read TGTGCCAGCAGTTTATTGGGACAGGGGAGGGCACGCTCTGGAAACACCATATATTTT. Protein product: CASSLLGQGRARSGNTIYF.

The chain combines TRBV28 with TRBJ1-2; D is undetermined. This CDR3 spans 11 amino acids. V was trimmed by 6 bases and J by 6 bases, leaving 8 bases between them. The germline V gene encodes CDR1 MDHEN and CDR2 SYDVKM. The CDR3 here is CASRSRDGYTF. The CDR3 coding sequence is TGTGCCAGCAGATCACGGGATGGCTACACCTTC.

The rearrangement uses TRBV2 and TRBJ2-2; D ambiguous. Germline V gives CDR1 SNHLY, CDR2 FYNNEI. This CDR3 is built from 15 residues. Trimming cost V 3 bases and J 4 bases, with 12 bases left between them. The CDR3 protein is CASSERSGSTGELFF. CDR3 sequence (DNA): TGTGCCAGCAGTGAGCGGTCGGGTTCCACCGGGGAGCTGTTTTTT.

CDR3 nucleotide sequence: TGTGCCAGCAGCATTGACAGAGACCAGCCCCAGCATTTT. Its protein is CASSIDRDQPQHF. The rearrangement uses TRBV5-4 and TRBJ1-5, with D possibly matching TRBD1 (5 bases). CDR3 length equals 13 residues. V was clipped by 4 bases and J by 7 bases, with 12 bases between them. Germline lookup yields CDR1 SGHNT and CDR2 YYREEE (reference sequence). Looking up the rest from reference TRBV5-4 and TRBJ1-5 gives the full variable domain: ETGVTQSPTHLIKTRGQQVTLRCSSQSGHNTVSWYQQALGQGPQFIFQYYREEENGRGNFPPRFSGLQFPNYSSELNVNALELDDSALYLCASSIDRDQPQHFGDGTRLSIL.

The chain carries TRBV7-2 and TRBJ1-2; TRBD1 matches 8 bases. The V gene end was trimmed by 5 bases and the J gene end by 7 bases; junction bases not matched to a gene: 9. Germline CDR1 reads SGHTA; CDR2 reads FQGNSA. The CDR3 sequence is 14 residues long. In DNA form, the CDR3 reads TGTGCCAGCAGCCCGCGGACAGGGCAAACTGGCTACACCTTC. Translated, it gives CASSPRTGQTGYTF.

The chain combines TRBV28 with TRBJ1-5; 10 bases are shared with TRBD1. Per the germline V gene, CDR1 is MDHEN and CDR2 is SYDVKM. There are 18 residues in the CDR3. Losses at the gene ends were 2 bases for V and 1 base for J; bases not matched to a gene: 8. CDR3 sequence: CASSLLDRGLVSNQPQHF. In DNA form, the CDR3 reads TGTGCCAGCAGTTTACTTGACAGGGGGCTTGTCAGCAATCAGCCCCAGCATTTT.

This clone was observed once. This sequence joins TRBV11-2 and TRBJ2-1; 8 nucleotides match TRBD1. The CDR3 has 14 amino acids. Germline values: CDR1 SGHAT, CDR2 FQNNGV. The V and J ends lost 7 bases and 3 bases, in that order; junction bases with no gene match: 5. The CDR3 coding sequence is TGTGCCAGCACCCGTGACAGGGGCTACAATGAGCAGTTCTTC. It translates to CASTRDRGYNEQFF.

The chain employs TRBV6-6 and TRBJ2-7; weak D call: TRBD1 (6 bases). Germline V gene data show CDR1 as MNHNY and CDR2 as SVGAGI (reference sequence). The germline V and J ends were trimmed by 6 bases and 3 bases, with 21 bases remaining between them. The CDR3 spans 16 residues. The CDR3 spells CASSPTPTGPYYEQYF. The CDR3 region has the DNA TGTGCCAGCAGCCCCACTCCGACAGGTCCTTACTACGAGCAGTACTTC.

In this sample, this clone turned up once. The chain has TRBV27 and TRBJ2-2, with TRBD1 as a possible D gene (7 bases). Trimming pared 3 bases from V and 4 bases from J, leaving 15 bases between. This CDR3 spans 16 amino acids. CDR1 is MNHEY, CDR2 SMNVEV, per germline (reference sequence). Here the CDR3 reads CASSFSRQGGTGELFF. For the CDR3, the DNA is TGTGCCAGCAGTTTCTCGAGACAGGGAGGCACCGGGGAGCTGTTTTTT.

Remarks on this clone: The same CDR3 also results from other DNA sequences found in this sample. V and J are TRBV7-2 and TRBJ2-5; D gene uncertain. The germline gives CDR1 SGHTA, CDR2 FQGNSA. With 3 bases removed from V and 1 base from J, the gap between germline ends came to 9 bases. The length of the CDR3 is 14 residues. The CDR3 here is CASSLVGGQETQYF. CDR3 in DNA: TGTGCCAGCAGCTTGGTCGGCGGCCAAGAGACCCAGTACTTC.

The V call is TRBV7-2, the J call TRBJ2-5; 7 nucleotides align to TRBD2. The V gene end was trimmed by 1 base and the J gene end by 1 base; junction bases not matched to a gene: 9. The CDR3 sequence is 17 residues long. The germline CDR1 and CDR2 sequences are SGHTA and FQGNSA. The CDR3 here is CASSLVGAGRSQETQYF. In DNA form, the CDR3 reads TGTGCCAGCAGCTTAGTTGGAGCGGGAAGGTCCCAAGAGACCCAGTACTTC.

The chain carries TRBV7-9 and TRBJ2-4, with TRBD2 identical over 7 bases. The CDR3 runs to 14 residues. The V segment lost 1 base and the J segment 6 bases; nucleotides outside the gene matches: 3. Germline assignment: CDR1 SEHNR and CDR2 FQNEAQ (reference sequence). This CDR3 is CASSLGGTINIQYF. CDR3 sequence (DNA): TGTGCCAGCAGCTTAGGGGGGACTATAAACATTCAGTACTTC.